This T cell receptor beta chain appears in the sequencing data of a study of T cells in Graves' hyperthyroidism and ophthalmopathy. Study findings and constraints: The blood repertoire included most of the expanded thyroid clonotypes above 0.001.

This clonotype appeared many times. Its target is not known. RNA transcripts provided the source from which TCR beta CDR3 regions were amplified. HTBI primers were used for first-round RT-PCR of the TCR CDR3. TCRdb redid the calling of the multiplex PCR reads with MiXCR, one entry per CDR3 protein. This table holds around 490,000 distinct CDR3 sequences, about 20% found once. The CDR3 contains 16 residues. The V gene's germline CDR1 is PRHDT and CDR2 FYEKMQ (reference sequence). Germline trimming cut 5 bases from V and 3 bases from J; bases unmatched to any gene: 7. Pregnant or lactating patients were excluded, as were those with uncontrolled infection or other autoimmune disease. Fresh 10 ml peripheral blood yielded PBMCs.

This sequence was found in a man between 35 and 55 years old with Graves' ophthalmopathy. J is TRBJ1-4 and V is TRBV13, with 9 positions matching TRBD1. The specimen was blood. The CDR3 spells CASSPTGGWANEKLFF. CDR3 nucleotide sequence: TGTGCCAGCAGCCCAACAGGGGGCTGGGCTAATGAAAAACTGTTTTTT. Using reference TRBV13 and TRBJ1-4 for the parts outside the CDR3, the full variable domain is AAGVIQSPRHLIKEKRETATLKCYPIPRHDTVYWYQQGPGQDPQFLISFYEKMQSDKGSIPDRFSAQQFSDYHSELNMSSLELGDSALYFCASSPTGGWANEKLFFGSGTQLSVL.